This paragraph covers one T cell receptor (beta chain) sequence. The source of the sample is a study of blood T cell repertoires in COVID-19. Overall study context: The cDNA or gDNA used as material had been derived from T cells, B-cell-depleted T cells, or PBMCs.

Germline-derived CDR1 and CDR2 are LGHDT and YNNKEL (reference sequence). The CDR3 contains 15 residues. Trimming cost V 5 bases and J 7 bases; bases outside gene matches: 9. Per the original data handling: Nucleated cell number was recorded as an estimate derived from reference gene primer amplification. The protocol was immunoSEQ multiplex PCR, while the TCRdb copy is restricted to in-frame clones and leaves out a portion. V, J and clone size are taken as reported in that table, and D and trimming were inferred from the DNA itself. The table shows about 290,000 clones, with roughly 80% occurring only once.

The source is a woman aged 50 to 60 with active or convalescent COVID-19. Source material: peripheral blood. The V gene is TRBV3-1 (or the pseudogene TRBV3-2), the J gene TRBJ2-7; 12 bases match TRBD2. The CDR3 region is CASSFRLAGVSEQYF. For the CDR3, the DNA is TGTGCCAGCAGCTTTCGACTAGCGGGGGTCTCGGAGCAGTACTTC.